These T cell receptor beta chains were read from a single sample in a study of T cell responses to AZD1222 COVID-19 vaccine. Libraries were prepared by immunoSEQ multiplex PCR; TCRdb keeps only in-frame clonotypes and omits some of them. The top ten clones hold around a quarter of a sample with about 69,000 clones, around four fifths of them seen once. The material was peripheral blood, obtained 28 days after the second AZD1222 dose. These receptors all stem from an adult who received the AZD1222 COVID-19 vaccine. Both conserved end residues are part of each CDR3. A D gene is named only where the DNA matches it firmly. For some rows the clone size is stated as once, few or many, or as a class when expanded; others skip it.

v_gene	j_gene	abundance	d_gene	CDR3nt	CDR3aa
TRBV18	TRBJ2-1	NA	TRBD2	TGTGCCAGCTCACCACTAGCGGGGGCTGGGAATGAGCAGTTCTTC	CASSPLAGAGNEQFF
TRBV28	TRBJ2-1	NA	TRBD2	TGTGCCAGCAGTTTATGGGGTTCTAGCGGGAGTACGAATGAGCAGTTCTTC	CASSLWGSSGSTNEQFF
TRBV19	TRBJ1-4	few	NA	TGTGCCAGTAGTATATATGGAGGGTTAACTAATGAAAAACTGTTTTTT	CASSIYGGLTNEKLFF
TRBV4-1	TRBJ2-3	NA	NA	TGCGCCAGCAGCCAAACCCAGCGGTACACAGATACGCAGTATTTT	CASSQTQRYTDTQYF
TRBV23-1	TRBJ2-7	NA	NA	TGCGCCAGCAGCCCCACCGTAGGTCTAGCGCCGTTCTCCTACGAGCAGTACTTC	CASSPTVGLAPFSYEQYF
TRBV29-1	TRBJ2-1	NA	TRBD2	TGCAGCGTTGGAACTAGCGGGAGCAACAATGAGCAGTTCTTC	CSVGTSGSNNEQFF
TRBV11-3	TRBJ2-3	NA	NA	TGTGCCAGCTCGTCGGGGGAGAGGTCAGATACGCAGTATTTT	CASSSGERSDTQYF
TRBV7-2	TRBJ1-2	NA	NA	TGTGCCAGCAGCGGTCTGGGGGCGCAATCTGGCTACACCTTC	CASSGLGAQSGYTF
TRBV5-1	TRBJ1-4	NA	NA	TGCGCCAGCAGCCCGGGATCCTCAACTAATGAAAAACTGTTTTTT	CASSPGSSTNEKLFF
TRBV6-5	TRBJ1-2	NA	NA	TGTGCCAGCAGTCTCCCGATGGCAGGCCTGGGCTACACCTTC	CASSLPMAGLGYTF
TRBV6-5	TRBJ1-5	NA	NA	TGTGCCAGCAGCCTTACCCCCGATCAGCCCCAGCATTTT	CASSLTPDQPQHF
TRBV6-5	TRBJ2-6	once	NA	TGTGCCAGCAGTTACAATCAGCCCGCTGGGGCCAACGTCCTGACTTTC	CASSYNQPAGANVLTF
TRBV9	TRBJ2-7	NA	NA	TGTGCCAGCAGCGTAATTATTAGCGAGAGCTCCTACGAGCAGTACTTC	CASSVIISESSYEQYF
TRBV6-5	TRBJ2-7	NA	TRBD2	TGTGCCAGCAGTTTTAGCGGGGCATCCTACGAGCAGTACTTC	CASSFSGASYEQYF
TRBV25-1	TRBJ2-4	NA	NA	TGTGCCAGCAGTGCCCACTACAGGGATAAAAACATTCAGTACTTC	CASSAHYRDKNIQYF
TRBV10-1	TRBJ2-5	NA	TRBD1	TGCGCCAGCAGTGAAGTGACAGGGGTTCGGGAGACCCAGTACTTC	CASSEVTGVRETQYF
TRBV30	TRBJ1-3	NA	NA	TGTGCCACACAGGGCCCTGGAAACACCATATATTTT	CATQGPGNTIYF
TRBV9	TRBJ2-5	NA	TRBD1	TGTGCCAGCAGCCCCGGGACAGATGGGGGGACCCAGTACTTC	CASSPGTDGGTQYF